A single sample gave rise to the 14 T cell receptor beta chains below, sequenced in a study of T cells in Graves' hyperthyroidism and ophthalmopathy. Amplification of TCR beta CDR3 regions was performed using RNA transcripts as template. A set of HTBI primers served as the primers for a first-round RT-PCR of the TCR CDR3. TCRdb re-called the multiplex PCR reads through MiXCR, storing one row per CDR3 protein. The sample contains about 560,000 distinct CDR3 sequences, less than 20% of which appear only once. The specimen sequenced was blood. These receptors were collected from a woman under 40 with Graves' hyperthyroidism.

The chain recombines TRBV29-1 with TRBJ2-7; possible D gene TRBD2, 6 bases. This CDR3 has 12 amino acids. Germline assignment: CDR1 SQVTM and CDR2 ANQGSEA. V lost 6 bases and J lost 5, with 14 bases in between. CDR3 sequence reads: CSVDLGGDEQYF. The CDR3 DNA sequence: TGCAGCGTGGACTTGGGAGGCGACGAGCAGTACTTC.

The chain has TRBV27 and TRBJ2-3, with TRBD2 matching 9 bases. Germline-derived CDR1 and CDR2 are MNHEY and SMNVEV (reference sequence). This CDR3 is 16 amino acids long. After removal of 6 bases from V and 4 bases from J, the junction contained 11 bases not matched to a gene. This CDR3 is CASRPSPIAGADTQYF. For the CDR3, the DNA is TGTGCCAGCAGACCAAGCCCCATAGCGGGAGCAGATACGCAGTATTTT.

V is TRBV7-2 and J is TRBJ2-1; 9 positions agree with TRBD2. The CDR3 is made up of 15 amino acids. V shed 1 base and J 8 bases; nucleotides not matched to a gene: 6. Germline CDR1 is SGHTA and CDR2 is FQGNSA. The CDR3 loop reads CASSLVAGEEDEQFF. The CDR3 region has the DNA TGTGCCAGCAGCTTAGTAGCGGGAGAAGAGGATGAGCAGTTCTTC.

The gene calls are TRBV6-1 and TRBJ1-1; D is undetermined. The germline V gene has CDR1 MNHNS and CDR2 SASEGT. The CDR3 is 15 residues long. V lost 5 bases and J lost 0, with 13 bases in between. The CDR3: CASSYYGRLNTEAFF. DNA of the CDR3: TGTGCCAGCAGTTATTATGGGCGACTGAACACTGAAGCTTTCTTT.

This clonotype has a count of ten or more. CDR3 loop: CSARWGQGYSPLHF. The CDR3 region has the DNA TGCAGTGCACGGTGGGGACAGGGGTATTCACCCCTCCACTTT. The genes are TRBV20-1 and TRBJ1-6, with 10 bases lining up with TRBD1. The germline V gene encodes CDR1 DFQATT and CDR2 SNEGSKA (reference sequence). CDR3 length equals 14 residues. After removal of 6 bases from V and 8 bases from J, the junction contained 7 bases not matched to a gene.

The sample holds many counts of this clonotype. This sequence joins TRBV2 and TRBJ1-5; D is ambiguous. Looked up from germline, CDR1 is SNHLY and CDR2 is FYNNEI. The V end lost 7 bases, the J end lost 3 bases, and 16 bases lay between the germline ends. This CDR3 is 15 amino acids long. CDR3 loop: CASTPPGSNNQPQHF. The CDR3 coding sequence is TGTGCCAGCACCCCACCCGGCAGTAACAATCAGCCCCAGCATTTT.

The rearrangement uses TRBV11-2 and TRBJ2-3, with TRBD2 as a possible D gene (5 bases). CDR1 and CDR2 (germline): SGHAT, FQNNGV. The CDR3 covers 13 residues. Trimming stripped 5 bases from V and 8 bases from J, with 14 bases between. CDR3 DNA sequence: TGTGCCAGCAGCCCACTAGGCAAGGTTACGCAGTATTTT. Amino acids: CASSPLGKVTQYF.

This clonotype occurred many times. The chain recombines TRBV3-1 with TRBJ1-1; 9 nucleotides match TRBD1. CDR1 is LGHDT, CDR2 YNNKEL, per germline (reference sequence). Germline trimming cut 6 bases from V and 5 bases from J; bases unmatched to any gene: 10. The CDR3 is 15 amino acids. As DNA, the CDR3 is TGTGCCAGCAGTCTAAAGACAGGGGGGGGTACTGAAGCTTTCTTT. This encodes CASSLKTGGGTEAFF.

This clonotype was found a few times. The V call is TRBV6-1, the J call TRBJ2-1, with D possibly matching TRBD1 (6 bases). V dropped 6 bases and J dropped 6 bases, with 12 bases sitting between them. The CDR3 spans 13 residues. Germline V gene sequence: CDR1 MNHNS, CDR2 SASEGT. CDR3 nucleotide sequence: TGTGCCAGCAGACAGGACAGTCCCAATGAGCAGTTCTTC. It is translated as CASRQDSPNEQFF.

This clonotype was seen at least ten times. V usage is TRBV27 and J usage is TRBJ2-1; 13 bases map to TRBD2. Trimming removed 8 bases from V and 9 bases from J; junction bases left unmatched: 10. CDR3 size: 15 residues. CDR1 and CDR2 (germline): MNHEY, SMNVEV (reference sequence). CDR3 loop: CASSWTSGSNGEQFF. In DNA, the CDR3 is TGTGCCAGCTCCTGGACTAGCGGGAGTAACGGTGAGCAGTTCTTC.

There are many counts of this clonotype. J is TRBJ1-2 and V is TRBV18; D unclear. Germline values: CDR1 KGHSH, CDR2 LQKENI. The CDR3 has 15 amino acids. Trimming took 2 bases from V and 6 from J, leaving 16 bases between them. The CDR3 sequence: CASSPDRTSWDGYTF. The CDR3 DNA is TGTGCCAGCTCACCAGATCGGACCTCCTGGGATGGCTACACCTTC.

The V call is TRBV4-2, the J call TRBJ2-5, with 9 bases fitting TRBD1. With 0 bases clipped from V and 4 bases from J, the junction kept 9 bases outside the gene matches. Germline-derived CDR1 and CDR2 are LGHNA and YNFKEQ. This CDR3 is built from 17 residues. This CDR3 is CASSQDLTGGLGETQYF. Written as DNA, the CDR3 is TGTGCCAGCAGCCAAGATTTGACAGGGGGTTTGGGAGAGACCCAGTACTTC.

This clonotype was recorded at least ten times. V and J are TRBV6-2 or TRBV6-3 and TRBJ2-7; 14 nucleotides line up with TRBD2. After removal of 2 bases from V and 1 base from J, the junction contained 10 bases not matched to a gene. Per germline, CDR1 MNHEY and CDR2 SVGEGT. The CDR3 is made up of 19 amino acids. In nucleotides, the CDR3 is TGTGCCAGCAGTTACGGGACTAGCGGGAGAAGAGGGTTTTCCTACGAGCAGTACTTC. It is translated as CASSYGTSGRRGFSYEQYF.

This clonotype was seen a handful of times. V gene TRBV19 combines with J gene TRBJ2-7; 9 bases are shared with TRBD1. J lost 3 bases, V lost 6 bases, and 9 bases had no gene match. The CDR3 totals 15 residues. Germline CDR1 is LNHDA and CDR2 is SQIVND (reference sequence). The CDR3 loop is CASSQGTGWSYEQYF. Here the CDR3 DNA reads TGTGCCAGTAGCCAAGGGACAGGGTGGAGCTACGAGCAGTACTTC.